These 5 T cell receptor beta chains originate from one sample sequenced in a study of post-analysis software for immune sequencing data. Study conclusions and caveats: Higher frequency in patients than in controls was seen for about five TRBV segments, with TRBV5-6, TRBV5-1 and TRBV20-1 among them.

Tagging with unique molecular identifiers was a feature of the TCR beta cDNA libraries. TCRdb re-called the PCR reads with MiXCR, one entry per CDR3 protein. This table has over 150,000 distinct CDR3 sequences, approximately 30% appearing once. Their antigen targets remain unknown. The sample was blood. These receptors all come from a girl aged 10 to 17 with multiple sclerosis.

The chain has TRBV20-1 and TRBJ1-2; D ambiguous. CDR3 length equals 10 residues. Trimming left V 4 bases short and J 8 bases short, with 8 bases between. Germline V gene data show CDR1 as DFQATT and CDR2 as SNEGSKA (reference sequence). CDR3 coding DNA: TGCAGTGCTAACTTCGAAGGCTACACCTTC. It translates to CSANFEGYTF.

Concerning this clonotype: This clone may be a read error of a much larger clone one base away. CDR3 protein: CASSLRTGALGGCTF. In DNA form, the CDR3 reads TGTGCCAGCAGCTTACGGACAGGGGCGTTGGGTGGCTGCACCTTC. The rearrangement links TRBV7-2 to TRBJ1-2; 9 nucleotides agree with TRBD1. The CDR3 is made up of 15 amino acids. Looked up from germline, CDR1 is SGHTA and CDR2 is FQGNSA.

As DNA, the CDR3 is TGCGCCAGCAGCCAAGATTACTTGGCGGGAGGGCTCACAGATACGCAGTATTTT. It is translated as CASSQDYLAGGLTDTQYF. The chain employs TRBV4-1 and TRBJ2-3; TRBD2 aligns across 9 bases. Germline V gene data show CDR1 as MGHRA and CDR2 as YSYEKL. This CDR3 is built from 18 residues. V gave up 0 bases and J gave up 2 bases; unmatched junction bases: 9.

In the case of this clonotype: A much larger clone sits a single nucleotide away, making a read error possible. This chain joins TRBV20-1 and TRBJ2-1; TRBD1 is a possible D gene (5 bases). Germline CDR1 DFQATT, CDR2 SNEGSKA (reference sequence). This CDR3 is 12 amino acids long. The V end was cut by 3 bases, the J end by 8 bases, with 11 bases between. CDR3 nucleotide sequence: TGCAGTGCTAGCCCCTGGGGCGATGAGCAGTTCTTC. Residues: CSASPWGDEQFF.

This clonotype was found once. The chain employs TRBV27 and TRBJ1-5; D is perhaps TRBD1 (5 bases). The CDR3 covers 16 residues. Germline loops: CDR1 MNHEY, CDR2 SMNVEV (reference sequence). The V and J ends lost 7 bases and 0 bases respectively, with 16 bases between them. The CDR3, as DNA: TGTGCCAGCACAACTCCGGGACTTTATAGCAATCAGCCCCAGCATTTT. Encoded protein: CASTTPGLYSNQPQHF.